This note documents a single T cell receptor (beta chain) sequence. Its antigen is not identified. The data belong to a study of T cell responses to AZD1222 COVID-19 vaccine. Regarding the study as a whole: Among the donors, most were white British and more were female, and clonal diversity was possibly underestimated.

The repertoire was sequenced with immunoSEQ multiplex PCR; TCRdb's copy has only in-frame clones and lacks some. In the table there are 170,000 or so clones, approximately 93% of which are singletons. V was cut by 4 bases and J by 8 bases, with 16 bases left in between. CDR3 size: 15 residues. Germline CDR1 reads SGHKS; CDR2 reads YYEKEE (reference sequence). Here the sequenced sample was peripheral blood, taken on day 0 of AZD1222 vaccination. This receptor was obtained from an adult in good health. The chain couples TRBV5-5 to TRBJ1-6, with D maybe TRBD1 (5 bases). CDR3 sequence: CASSPLWGTDSPLHF. The CDR3, as DNA: TGTGCCAGCAGCCCCTTGTGGGGGACCGATTCACCCCTCCACTTT.